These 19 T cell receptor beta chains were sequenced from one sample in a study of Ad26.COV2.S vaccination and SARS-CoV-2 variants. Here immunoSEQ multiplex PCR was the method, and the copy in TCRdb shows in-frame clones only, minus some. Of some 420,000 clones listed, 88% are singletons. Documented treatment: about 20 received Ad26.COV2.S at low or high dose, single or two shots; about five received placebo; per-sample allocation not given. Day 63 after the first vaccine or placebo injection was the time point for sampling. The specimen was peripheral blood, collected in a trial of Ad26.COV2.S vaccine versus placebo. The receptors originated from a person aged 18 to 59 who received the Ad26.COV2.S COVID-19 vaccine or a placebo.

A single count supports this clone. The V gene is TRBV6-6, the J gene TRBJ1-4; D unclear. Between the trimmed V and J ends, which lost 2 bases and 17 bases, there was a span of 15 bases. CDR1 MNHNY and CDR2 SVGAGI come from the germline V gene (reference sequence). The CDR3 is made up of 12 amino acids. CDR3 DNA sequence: TGTGCCAGCAGTTACATGGAGTTCCCCGATTTTTTT. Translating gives CASSYMEFPDFF.

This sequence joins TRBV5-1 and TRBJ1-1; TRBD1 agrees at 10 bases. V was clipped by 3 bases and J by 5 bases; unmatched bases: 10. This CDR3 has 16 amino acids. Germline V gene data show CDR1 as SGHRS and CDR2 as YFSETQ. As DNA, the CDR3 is TGCGCCAGCAGCTCGACAGGGGGCGCCGGAGGGACTGAAGCTTTCTTT. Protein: CASSSTGGAGGTEAFF.

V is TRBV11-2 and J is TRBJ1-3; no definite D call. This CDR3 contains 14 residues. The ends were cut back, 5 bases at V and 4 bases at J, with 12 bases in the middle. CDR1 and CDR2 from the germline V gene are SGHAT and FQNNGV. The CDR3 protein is CASSPYGLGNTIYF. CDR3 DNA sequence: TGTGCCAGCAGCCCCTACGGGTTGGGAAACACCATATATTTT.

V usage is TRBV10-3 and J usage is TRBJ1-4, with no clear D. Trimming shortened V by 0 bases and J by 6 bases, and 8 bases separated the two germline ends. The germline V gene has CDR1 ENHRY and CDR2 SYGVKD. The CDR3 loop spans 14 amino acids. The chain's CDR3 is CAISESKAYEKLFF. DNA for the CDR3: TGTGCCATCAGTGAGTCGAAAGCGTATGAAAAACTGTTTTTT.

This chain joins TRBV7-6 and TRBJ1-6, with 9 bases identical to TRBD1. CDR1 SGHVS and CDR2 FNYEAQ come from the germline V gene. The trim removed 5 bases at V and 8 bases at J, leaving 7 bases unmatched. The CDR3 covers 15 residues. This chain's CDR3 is CASSTFRDRDSPLHF. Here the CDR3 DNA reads TGTGCCAGCAGCACGTTCCGGGACAGGGATTCACCCCTCCACTTT.

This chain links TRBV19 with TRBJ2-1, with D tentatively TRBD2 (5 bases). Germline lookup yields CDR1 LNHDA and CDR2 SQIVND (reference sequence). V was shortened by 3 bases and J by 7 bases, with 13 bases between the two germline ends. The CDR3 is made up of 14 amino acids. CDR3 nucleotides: TGTGCCAGTAGTATGGGTAGCCGCGGGAATGAGCAGTTCTTC. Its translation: CASSMGSRGNEQFF.

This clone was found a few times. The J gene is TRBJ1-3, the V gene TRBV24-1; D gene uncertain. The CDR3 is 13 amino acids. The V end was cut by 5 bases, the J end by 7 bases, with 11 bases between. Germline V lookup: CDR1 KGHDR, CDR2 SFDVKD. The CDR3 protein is CATSAPVVNTIYF. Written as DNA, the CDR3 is TGTGCCACCAGTGCCCCCGTAGTTAACACCATATATTTT.

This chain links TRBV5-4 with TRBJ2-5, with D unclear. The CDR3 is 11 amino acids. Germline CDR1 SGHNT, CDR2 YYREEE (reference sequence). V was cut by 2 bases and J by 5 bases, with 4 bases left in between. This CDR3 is CASSFAETQYF. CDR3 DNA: TGTGCCAGCAGCTTTGCGGAGACCCAGTACTTC.

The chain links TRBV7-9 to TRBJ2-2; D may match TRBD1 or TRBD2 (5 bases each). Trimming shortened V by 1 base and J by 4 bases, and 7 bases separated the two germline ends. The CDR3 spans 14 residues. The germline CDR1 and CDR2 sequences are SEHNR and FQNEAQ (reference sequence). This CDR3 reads CASSLEGPTGELFF. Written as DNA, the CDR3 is TGTGCCAGCAGCTTAGAGGGACCCACCGGGGAGCTGTTTTTT.

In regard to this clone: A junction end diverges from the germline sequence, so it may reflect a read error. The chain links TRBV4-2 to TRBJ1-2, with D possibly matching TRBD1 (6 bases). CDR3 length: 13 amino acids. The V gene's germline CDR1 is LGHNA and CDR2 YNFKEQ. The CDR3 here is CATSRTANYGYTF. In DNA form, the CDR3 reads TGTGCCACCAGCCGGACAGCTAACTATGGCTACACCTTC.

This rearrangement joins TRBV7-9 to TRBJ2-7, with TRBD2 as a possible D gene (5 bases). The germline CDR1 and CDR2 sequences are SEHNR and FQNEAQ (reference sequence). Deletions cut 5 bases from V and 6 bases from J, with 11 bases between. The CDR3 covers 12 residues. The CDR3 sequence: CASSPDSTEQYF. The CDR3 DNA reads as TGTGCCAGCAGCCCGGACTCTACCGAGCAGTACTTC.

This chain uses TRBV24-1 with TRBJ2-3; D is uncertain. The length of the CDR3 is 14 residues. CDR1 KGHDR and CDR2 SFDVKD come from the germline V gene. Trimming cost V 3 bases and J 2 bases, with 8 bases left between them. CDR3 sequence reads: CATSDRRATDTQYF. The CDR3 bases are TGTGCCACCAGTGATCGACGAGCCACAGATACGCAGTATTTT.

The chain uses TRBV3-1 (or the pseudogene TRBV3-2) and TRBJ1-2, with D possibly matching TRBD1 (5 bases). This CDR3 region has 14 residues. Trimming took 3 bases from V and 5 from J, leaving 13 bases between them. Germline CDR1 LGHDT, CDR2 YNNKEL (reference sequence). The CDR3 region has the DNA TGTGCCAGCAGCCATCATGACAGACCGTATGGCTACACCTTC. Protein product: CASSHHDRPYGYTF.

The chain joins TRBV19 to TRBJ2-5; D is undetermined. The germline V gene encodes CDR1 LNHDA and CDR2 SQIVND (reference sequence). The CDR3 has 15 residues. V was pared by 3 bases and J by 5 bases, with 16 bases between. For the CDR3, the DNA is TGTGCCAGTAGTATGCTGGCCTCTGGAAGGGAGACCCAGTACTTC. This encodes CASSMLASGRETQYF.

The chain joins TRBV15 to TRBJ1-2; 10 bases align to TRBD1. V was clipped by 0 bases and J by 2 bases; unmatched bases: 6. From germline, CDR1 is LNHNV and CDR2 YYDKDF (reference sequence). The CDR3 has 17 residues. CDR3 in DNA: TGTGCCACCAGCAGAGATAGGACAGGGGGAATAAACTATGGCTACACCTTC. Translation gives CATSRDRTGGINYGYTF. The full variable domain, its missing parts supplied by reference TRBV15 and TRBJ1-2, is DAMVIQNPRYQVTQFGKPVTLSCSQTLNHNVMYWYQQKSSQAPKLLFHYYDKDFNNEADTPDNFQSRRPNTSFCFLDIRSPGLGDTAMYLCATSRDRTGGINYGYTFGSGTRLTVV.

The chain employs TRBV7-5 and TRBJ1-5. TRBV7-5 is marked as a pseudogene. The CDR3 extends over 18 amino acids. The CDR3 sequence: CARSSKGTPDYSNQPQHF. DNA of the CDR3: TGTGCCAGAAGTTCAAAGGGAACACCCGATTATAGCAATCAGCCCCAGCATTTT.

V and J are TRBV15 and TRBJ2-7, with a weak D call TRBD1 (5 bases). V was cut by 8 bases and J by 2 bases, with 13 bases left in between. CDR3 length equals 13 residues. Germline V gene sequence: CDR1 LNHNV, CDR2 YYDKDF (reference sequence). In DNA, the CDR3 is TGTGCCACCGGGGCAGGCAAAACCTACGAGCAGTACTTC. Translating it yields CATGAGKTYEQYF.

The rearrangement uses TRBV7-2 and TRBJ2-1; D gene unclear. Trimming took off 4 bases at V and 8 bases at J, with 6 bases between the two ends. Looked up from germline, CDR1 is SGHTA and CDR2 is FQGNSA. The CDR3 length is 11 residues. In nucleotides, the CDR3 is TGTGCCAGCAGCTGGTCCCATGAGCAGTTCTTC. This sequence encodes CASSWSHEQFF.

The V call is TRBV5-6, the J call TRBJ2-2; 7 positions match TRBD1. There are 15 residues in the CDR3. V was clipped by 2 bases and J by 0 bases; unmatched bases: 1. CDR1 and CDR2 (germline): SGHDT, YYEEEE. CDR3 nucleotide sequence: TGTGCCAGCAGCTTCGGGACAGCGAACACCGGGGAGCTGTTTTTT. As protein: CASSFGTANTGELFF.